These T cell receptor beta chains were read from a single sample in a study of blood T cell repertoires in COVID-19. Repertoires were generated with immunoSEQ multiplex PCR, while TCRdb's copy carries only in-frame clones and drops some. The sample carries 95,000 to 110,000 clones, over 75% recorded once. Material for sequencing was peripheral blood. The source of these receptors is a human donor in a cohort sampled during active or convalescent COVID-19. Both conserved end residues are part of each CDR3.

v_gene: TRBV4-3
j_gene: TRBJ2-2
CDR3aa: CASSWEGVSTGELFF

v_gene: TRBV2
j_gene: TRBJ2-2
CDR3aa: CASSLEGPPGTGELFF

v_gene: TRBV5-1
j_gene: TRBJ2-1
CDR3aa: CASSKATGSSYNEQFF

v_gene: TRBV11-2
j_gene: TRBJ1-2
CDR3aa: CASSLDRVRRGYTF

v_gene: TRBV5-1
j_gene: TRBJ2-3
CDR3aa: CASSLRDTDTQYF

v_gene: TRBV5-1
j_gene: TRBJ2-2
CDR3aa: CASSLGDRGRGRNTGELFF

v_gene: TRBV6-5
j_gene: TRBJ2-7
CDR3aa: CASSLEGGLSYEQYF

v_gene: TRBV12-5
j_gene: TRBJ1-2
CDR3aa: CASGLAPPQGNYGYTF

v_gene: TRBV2
j_gene: TRBJ1-2
CDR3aa: CASRFGGYGYTF

v_gene: TRBV3-1/TRBV3-2
j_gene: TRBJ1-1
CDR3aa: CASSQGHEAFF

v_gene: TRBV11-2
j_gene: TRBJ2-7
CDR3aa: CASSRKGGPTNYEQYF

v_gene: TRBV19
j_gene: TRBJ1-2
CDR3aa: CASSTTGGLNYGYTF

v_gene: TRBV5-1
j_gene: TRBJ1-5
CDR3aa: CASSLGPPVGVSNQPQHF

v_gene: TRBV19
j_gene: TRBJ1-2
CDR3aa: CASSLGHPTNYGYTF

v_gene: TRBV7-2
j_gene: TRBJ1-6
CDR3aa: CASSLFGGGYNSPLHF

v_gene: TRBV21-1
j_gene: TRBJ1-4
CDR3aa: CASSTRDRGQNEKLFF

v_gene: TRBV25-1
j_gene: TRBJ2-7
CDR3aa: CASSGRTGVEYEQYF

v_gene: TRBV5-1
j_gene: TRBJ2-5
CDR3aa: CASSLEGDEETQYF

v_gene: TRBV5-8
j_gene: TRBJ1-2
CDR3aa: CASSDRGGGYTF

v_gene: TRBV2
j_gene: TRBJ1-3
CDR3aa: CASSEQGHSGNTIYF

v_gene: TRBV6-5
j_gene: TRBJ1-5
CDR3aa: CASIRGRDSNQPQHF

v_gene: TRBV7-2
j_gene: TRBJ2-7
CDR3aa: CASSPGVSYEQYF

v_gene: TRBV3-1/TRBV3-2
j_gene: TRBJ1-2
CDR3aa: CASSQSERAVHGYTF

v_gene: TRBV3-1/TRBV3-2
j_gene: TRBJ2-7
CDR3aa: CASSQSGTKYF

v_gene: TRBV7-2
j_gene: TRBJ2-3
CDR3aa: CASCFWAGTGGDTQYF

v_gene: TRBV11-3
j_gene: TRBJ2-1
CDR3aa: CASSLQGASYEQFF

v_gene: TRBV5-4
j_gene: TRBJ2-7
CDR3aa: CASSLGPGGAYHEQYF

v_gene: TRBV5-1
j_gene: TRBJ1-1
CDR3aa: CASRDGLNTEAFF

v_gene: TRBV20-1
j_gene: TRBJ1-5
CDR3aa: CSASQYGTGQPQHF

v_gene: TRBV1
j_gene: TRBJ1-4
CDR3aa: CTSSDRGREKLFF